This T cell receptor (beta chain) derives from a study of blood T cell repertoires in COVID-19. Overall study: The study drew acute and convalescent COVID-19 samples from the United States, Italy and Spain.

Trimming removed 2 bases from V and 0 bases from J, with 14 bases in between. CDR1 and CDR2 (germline): KGHSH, LQKENI. The CDR3 sequence is 18 residues long. The assay was immunoSEQ multiplex PCR, and TCRdb's table has in-frame clones only and misses some. The profile shows approximately 300,000 clones, roughly 85% of them singletons. The V call is TRBV18, the J call TRBJ2-6, with D unresolved. The sequencing sample was made of PBMCs or T cells enriched from blood (not recorded which). The origin of this receptor is a woman in her twenties or thirties who had recovered from COVID-19. CDR3 nucleotides: TGTGCCAGCTCACCAAAAAGCCGCGATCTCTCTGGGGCCAACGTCCTGACTTTC. Encoded protein: CASSPKSRDLSGANVLTF.